What follows are 11 T cell receptor beta chains derived from one specimen sequenced in a study of cytomegalovirus exposure and HLA in healthy donors. A multiplex PCR was run with 60 Vbeta primers and 13 Jbeta primers. Assay used: immunoSEQ multiplex PCR; TCRdb lists only in-frame clones, some missing. The sample includes roughly 150,000 clones, roughly 80% seen only once; the top ten take 3.5% to 5.5%. Material: PBMCs. The receptors come from a woman in her 40s in good health and CMV-seropositive.

The J gene is TRBJ1-2, the V gene TRBV10-2; TRBD1 aligns across 8 bases. Germline loops: CDR1 WSHSY, CDR2 SAAADI. The CDR3 is 14 residues long. Trimming at V came to 4 bases and at J to 0 bases, leaving 1 base not matched to a gene. The CDR3 DNA follows: TGCGCCAGCAGTGGGGACAGGTCTAACTATGGCTACACCTTC. Translating gives CASSGDRSNYGYTF.

The V call is TRBV7-3, the J call TRBJ2-1; 10 bases are shared with TRBD2. The CDR3 totals 17 residues. CDR1 is SGHTA and CDR2 is FQGTGA in the germline V gene. Trimming at V came to 0 bases and at J to 0 bases, leaving 2 bases not matched to a gene. In DNA, the CDR3 is TGTGCCAGCAGCTTAACGAGCGGGAGGGCCTCCTACAATGAGCAGTTCTTC. This sequence encodes CASSLTSGRASYNEQFF.

This clone was picked up a small number of times. The gene calls are TRBV6-6 and TRBJ1-1, with TRBD1 matching over 9 bases. CDR3 length: 14 amino acids. Germline loops: CDR1 MNHNY, CDR2 SVGAGI (reference sequence). The V and J ends lost 5 bases and 1 base, in that order; junction bases with no gene match: 2. CDR3 DNA sequence: TGTGCCAGCAGTATGGGACAGGGGAACACTGAAGCTTTCTTT. This gives the protein CASSMGQGNTEAFF.

This chain joins TRBV18 and TRBJ2-3; perhaps TRBD2 as D (7 bases). The CDR3 is made up of 14 amino acids. CDR1 is KGHSH, CDR2 LQKENI, per germline. Trimming pared 6 bases from V and 5 bases from J, leaving 15 bases between. The CDR3 sequence: CASSEGGGRDTQYF. The CDR3 DNA reads as TGTGCCAGCTCCGAGGGGGGGGGCCGAGATACGCAGTATTTT.

The chain joins TRBV7-8 to TRBJ2-5; a possible D gene is TRBD1 (5 bases). Germline V lookup: CDR1 SGHVS, CDR2 FQNEAQ. Between the trimmed V and J ends, which lost 5 bases and 11 bases, there was a span of 21 bases. CDR3 size: 14 residues. CDR3 DNA sequence: TGTGCCAGCAGCGATCGACAGACCCTTGGAGAGCAGTACTTC. Its protein product is CASSDRQTLGEQYF.

The chain employs TRBV15 and TRBJ2-1; 9 bases are shared with TRBD1. The junction had 4 bases not matched to a gene; V was cut back by 2 bases and J by 5 bases. This CDR3 comprises 15 residues. Germline V lookup: CDR1 LNHNV, CDR2 YYDKDF (reference sequence). CDR3 nucleotide sequence: TGTGCCACCAGCAGACCCGGGACAGGGAACAATGAGCAGTTCTTC. Residues: CATSRPGTGNNEQFF.

J is TRBJ1-5 and V is TRBV10-3, with D uncertain. In germline, CDR1 is ENHRY, CDR2 SYGVKD. This CDR3 is 18 amino acids long. V was pared by 0 bases and J by 0 bases, with 15 bases between. CDR3: CAISESRPGLDSNQPQHF. The CDR3, as DNA: TGTGCCATCAGTGAGTCGAGACCAGGACTTGATAGCAATCAGCCCCAGCATTTT.

V usage is TRBV11-1 and J usage is TRBJ2-2, with D perhaps matching TRBD1 (5 bases). The V gene's germline CDR1 is SGHAT and CDR2 FQDESV (reference sequence). The CDR3 is made up of 15 amino acids. The V gene lost 5 bases and the J gene lost 3 bases, with 13 bases spanning the gap. CDR3 loop: CASSPGNRDTGELFF. The CDR3 region has the DNA TGTGCCAGCAGCCCAGGGAACCGAGACACCGGGGAGCTGTTTTTT.

The chain recombines TRBV28 with TRBJ1-1; 7 nucleotides agree with TRBD1. From germline, CDR1 is MDHEN and CDR2 SYDVKM. CDR3 length: 13 amino acids. V lost 4 bases, J lost 8 bases, and 7 bases stayed unmatched. Here the CDR3 reads CASSSLGQEEAFF. The DNA of the CDR3 is TGTGCCAGCAGTTCCCTAGGACAGGAAGAAGCTTTCTTT.

The chain combines TRBV7-9 with TRBJ1-5, with unresolved D. The CDR3 sequence is 14 residues long. Trimming stripped 4 bases from V and 5 bases from J, with 12 bases between. The germline CDR1 and CDR2 sequences are SEHNR and FQNEAQ (reference sequence). CDR3 in DNA: TGTGCCAGCAGCTCCTTAGCGGGTGATCAGCCCCAGCATTTT. Its translation: CASSSLAGDQPQHF.

This chain links TRBV5-6 with TRBJ2-5; 7 nucleotides align to TRBD1. Germline trimming cut 2 bases from V and 5 bases from J; bases unmatched to any gene: 3. The CDR3 has 13 residues. Germline-derived CDR1 and CDR2 are SGHDT and YYEEEE. This CDR3 reads CASSFWGQETQYF. The CDR3 nucleotides read TGTGCCAGCAGCTTTTGGGGACAGGAGACCCAGTACTTC.